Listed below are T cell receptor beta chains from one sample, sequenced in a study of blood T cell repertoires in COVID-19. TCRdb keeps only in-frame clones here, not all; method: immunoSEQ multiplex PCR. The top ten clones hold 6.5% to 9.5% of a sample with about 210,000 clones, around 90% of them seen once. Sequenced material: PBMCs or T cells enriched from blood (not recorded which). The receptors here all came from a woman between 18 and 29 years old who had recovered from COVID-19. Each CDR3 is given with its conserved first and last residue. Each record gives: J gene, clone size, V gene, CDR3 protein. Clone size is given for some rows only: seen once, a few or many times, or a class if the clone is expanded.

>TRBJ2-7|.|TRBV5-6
CASSIDGLTWGTYEQYF
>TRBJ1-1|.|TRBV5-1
CASSWGGHYTEAFF
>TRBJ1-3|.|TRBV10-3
CAISESAGGNTIYF
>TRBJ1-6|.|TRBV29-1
CSVGGRDNSPLHF
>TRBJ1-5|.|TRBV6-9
CASSSRQDNQPQHF
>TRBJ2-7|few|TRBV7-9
CASSPNAGGEQYF
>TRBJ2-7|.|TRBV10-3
CASDSGRREQYF
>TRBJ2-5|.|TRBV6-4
CASSLPGQIQETQYF
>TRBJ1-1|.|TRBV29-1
CSAQNTEAFF
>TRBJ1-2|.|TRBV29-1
CSAPVGNHGYTF
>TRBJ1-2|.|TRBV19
CATRDIRSYTF
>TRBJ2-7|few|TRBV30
CACDWDRGNEQYF
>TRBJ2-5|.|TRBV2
CASIGTAAETQYF
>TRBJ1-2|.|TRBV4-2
CASSHPDRVNYGYTF
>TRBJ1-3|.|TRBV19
CASSTGEGGNTIYF
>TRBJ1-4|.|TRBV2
CASSGQGGEKLFF
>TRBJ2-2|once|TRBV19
CASSLTSGGEMNTGELFF
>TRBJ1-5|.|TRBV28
CASSQAGEGSNQPQHF
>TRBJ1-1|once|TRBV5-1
CASSVGTANTEAFF
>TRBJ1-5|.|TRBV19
CASTAGPNNQPQHF
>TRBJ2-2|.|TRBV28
CASRSTANTGELFF
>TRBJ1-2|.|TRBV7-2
CASSLEGTSNYGYTF
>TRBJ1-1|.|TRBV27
CASISQGSRNTEAFF
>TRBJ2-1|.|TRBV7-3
CASSSQGQGSKFF
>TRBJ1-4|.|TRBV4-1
CASSHRLRGQLNEKLFF
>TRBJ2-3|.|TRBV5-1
CASSLGDRDGDTQYF
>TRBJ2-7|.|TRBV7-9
CASSLDRLGGSYEQYF
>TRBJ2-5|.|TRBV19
CASRGGGRGQETQYF
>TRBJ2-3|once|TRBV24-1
CATSRAGPSTDTQYF
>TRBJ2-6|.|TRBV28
CASSPSGANVLTF
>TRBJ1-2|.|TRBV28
CASSLTRTGGDGYTF
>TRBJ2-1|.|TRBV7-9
CASSLANSGLYNEQFF
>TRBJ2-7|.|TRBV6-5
CASRTEGVPTYEQYF
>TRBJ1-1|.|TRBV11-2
CASSPSNQNTEAFF
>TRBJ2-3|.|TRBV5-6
CASSRVDRGEVSTDTQYF
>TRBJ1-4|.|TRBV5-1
CASSLEGKGVDEKLFF